A single sample is the source of the 27 T cell receptor beta chains below, sequenced in a study of technical replicates of blood from a few donors. Sequenced by immunoSEQ multiplex PCR; TCRdb stores in-frame clones only, minus some. The sample yields 80,000 or so clones, 70% to 90% seen once. The specimen sequenced was PBMCs. The receptors shown here come from a human donor in good health. Some clones in this sample may be carry-over from other donors' samples.

The rearrangement links TRBV7-9 to TRBJ2-6; 7 bases are shared with TRBD1. CDR1 is SEHNR, CDR2 FQNEAQ, per germline (reference sequence). The CDR3 totals 16 residues. Unmatched junction bases numbered 4, after V lost 5 bases and J lost 0 bases. The CDR3 DNA is TGTGCCAGCAGCGACAGGGTTAGCTCTGGGGCCAACGTCCTGACTTTC. Encoded protein: CASSDRVSSGANVLTF.

The chain combines TRBV29-1 with TRBJ2-1; TRBD2 matches 9 bases. CDR3 size: 16 residues. V was pared by 3 bases and J by 7 bases, with 13 bases of the junction left unmatched. Germline-derived CDR1 and CDR2 are SQVTM and ANQGSEA. Here the CDR3 reads CSVEIDELAGRNEQFF. The CDR3 region has the DNA TGCAGCGTTGAGATTGATGAGCTAGCGGGAAGGAATGAGCAGTTCTTC.

DNA for the CDR3: TGTGCCATCAGTGAGTCAGGGGGCGGCACAGATACGCAGTATTTT. This sequence encodes CAISESGGGTDTQYF. The chain links TRBV10-3 to TRBJ2-3; TRBD1 matches 7 bases. This CDR3 has 15 amino acids. V gave up 0 bases and J gave up 1 base; unmatched junction bases: 1. Germline CDR1 is ENHRY and CDR2 is SYGVKD.

This clone came up a few times. The chain joins TRBV7-9 to TRBJ1-2; D ambiguous. The CDR3 has 13 amino acids. The V end was cut by 2 bases, the J end by 4 bases, with 8 bases between. Germline lookup yields CDR1 SEHNR and CDR2 FQNEAQ (reference sequence). The CDR3 reads CASSLSASYGYTF. CDR3 nucleotides: TGTGCCAGCAGCTTAAGTGCGTCCTATGGCTACACCTTC. The entire variable domain, with the rest obtained from reference TRBV7-9 and TRBJ1-2, is as follows: DTGVSQNPRHKITKRGQNVTFRCDPISEHNRLYWYRQTLGQGPEFLTYFQNEAQLEKSRLLSDRFSAERPKGSFSTLEIQRTEQGDSAMYLCASSLSASYGYTFGSGTRLTVV.

The chain recombines TRBV6-6 with TRBJ2-1, with 12 bases aligning to TRBD2. With V trimmed by 2 bases and J by 7 bases, 6 bases remained unmatched. This CDR3 region has 16 residues. Germline loops: CDR1 MNHNY, CDR2 SVGAGI (reference sequence). The CDR3 here is CASSYGVGTSGNEQFF. DNA of the CDR3: TGTGCCAGCAGTTACGGCGTTGGGACTAGCGGGAATGAGCAGTTCTTC.

J is TRBJ2-1 and V is TRBV9; weak D call: TRBD2 (6 bases). The V gene lost 1 base and the J gene lost 4 bases, with 12 bases spanning the gap. The germline V gene has CDR1 SGDLS and CDR2 YYNGEE. CDR3 length: 15 amino acids. The CDR3 sequence is CASSVRWDSYNEQFF. The CDR3 DNA is TGTGCCAGCAGCGTAAGGTGGGACTCATACAATGAGCAGTTCTTC.

The chain uses TRBV5-1 and TRBJ2-5; D is undetermined. Germline CDR1 SGHRS, CDR2 YFSETQ. Between the trimmed V and J ends, which lost 4 bases and 5 bases, there was a span of 15 bases. This CDR3 comprises 14 residues. The CDR3 region is CASSPAVRRETQYF. For the CDR3, the DNA is TGCGCCAGCAGCCCCGCGGTTCGGCGGGAGACCCAGTACTTC.

This clone was detected only once. This chain joins TRBV19 and TRBJ2-3; D gene ambiguous. The CDR3 length is 13 residues. Trimming cost V 6 bases and J 0 bases, with 7 bases left between them. Germline values: CDR1 LNHDA, CDR2 SQIVND (reference sequence). CDR3 residues: CASRKTSTDTQYF. The CDR3 DNA follows: TGTGCCAGTAGAAAGACTAGCACAGATACGCAGTATTTT. The whole variable domain, filled in from reference TRBV19 and TRBJ2-3, reads DGGITQSPKYLFRKEGQNVTLSCEQNLNHDAMYWYRQDPGQGLRLIYYSQIVNDFQKGDIAEGYSVSREKKESFPLTVTSAQKNPTAFYLCASRKTSTDTQYFGPGTRLTVL.

As to this clone: An end of the junction differs from the germline gene, which may be a read error. V and J are TRBV11-2 and TRBJ2-2; D gene unclear. The CDR3 is 13 residues long. CDR1 is SGHAT and CDR2 is FQNNGV in the germline V gene. CDR3 DNA sequence: TGTGCCGGCAGCTTATCTAACACCGGGGAGCTGTTTTTT. It is translated as CAGSLSNTGELFF.

This clone was counted only a few times. CDR3 coding DNA: TGTGCCAGCACCGGCACAGAGGGCACTGAAGCTTTCTTT. It yields the protein CASTGTEGTEAFF. V usage is TRBV2 and J usage is TRBJ1-1; D ambiguous. CDR1 and CDR2 (germline): SNHLY, FYNNEI. Trimming cost V 7 bases and J 4 bases, with 13 bases left between them. The CDR3 loop spans 13 amino acids.

This rearrangement joins TRBV4-1 to TRBJ2-6; D remains ambiguous. CDR1 and CDR2 from the germline V gene are MGHRA and YSYEKL. The CDR3 has 16 amino acids. The germline V and J ends were trimmed by 4 bases and 3 bases, with 13 bases remaining between them. The CDR3 DNA sequence: TGCGCCAGCAGCCCTTCACCAGGTGGTGGGGCCAACGTCCTGACTTTC. It is translated as CASSPSPGGGANVLTF.

V usage is TRBV9 and J usage is TRBJ2-7, with TRBD1 matching over 7 bases. The CDR3 loop spans 13 amino acids. Germline assignment: CDR1 SGDLS and CDR2 YYNGEE. The V segment lost 0 bases and the J segment 7 bases; nucleotides outside the gene matches: 4. The DNA of the CDR3 is TGTGCCAGCAGCGTAGAGGGGGCCAGGGAGCAGTACTTC. Translated, it gives CASSVEGAREQYF.

CDR3 in amino acids: CSVEQAIAGELFF. The DNA of the CDR3 is TGCAGCGTTGAACAGGCTATTGCGGGGGAGCTGTTTTTT. J is TRBJ2-2 and V is TRBV29-1; D remains ambiguous. The germline V and J ends were trimmed by 2 bases and 8 bases, with 12 bases remaining between them. The CDR3 has 13 residues. Looked up from germline, CDR1 is SQVTM and CDR2 is ANQGSEA.

The genes are TRBV29-1 and TRBJ2-2; 9 positions agree with TRBD1. The CDR3 consists of 16 residues. Germline-derived CDR1 and CDR2 are SQVTM and ANQGSEA. With V trimmed by 7 bases and J by 4 bases, 13 bases remained unmatched. The CDR3 nucleotides read TGCAGCGCGTTTTATCCGGGACAGGGCGTCACCGGGGAGCTGTTTTTT. Translation gives CSAFYPGQGVTGELFF.

This clone was recorded a few times. V and J are TRBV9 and TRBJ1-1, with D unclear. Germline V gene lookup returns CDR1 SGDLS and CDR2 YYNGEE. The length of the CDR3 is 16 residues. V lost 0 bases and J 5 bases, leaving 17 bases between the germline ends. CDR3 in amino acids: CASSVDGLSIRTEAFF. CDR3 coding DNA: TGTGCCAGCAGCGTAGATGGTCTGTCAATCAGAACTGAAGCTTTCTTT.

This clone has more than one count but fewer than ten. The chain combines TRBV5-1 with TRBJ2-1; TRBD2 is a possible D gene (5 bases). V was cut by 5 bases and J by 9 bases, with 9 bases left in between. CDR1 and CDR2 from the germline V gene are SGHRS and YFSETQ. The CDR3 spans 11 residues. Written as DNA, the CDR3 is TGCGCCAGCAGGTATAGCGTTGAGCAGTTCTTC. Encoded protein: CASRYSVEQFF.

This chain joins TRBV7-8 and TRBJ2-3; a weak D match, TRBD1 (5 bases). The CDR3 sequence is 16 residues long. V was cut by 5 bases and J by 0 bases, with 15 bases left in between. Germline CDR1 SGHVS, CDR2 FQNEAQ. Here the CDR3 reads CASSRQGLRSTDTQYF. In DNA, the CDR3 is TGTGCCAGCAGCCGGCAGGGCCTCAGAAGCACAGATACGCAGTATTTT.

The chain combines TRBV5-1 with TRBJ2-4; 10 bases line up with TRBD2. CDR1 SGHRS and CDR2 YFSETQ come from the germline V gene. J was trimmed by 6 bases and V by 4 bases; bases with no gene match: 4. This CDR3 has 14 amino acids. CDR3 in amino acids: CASSLRLAGNIQYF. For the CDR3, the DNA is TGCGCCAGCAGCCTACGACTAGCGGGAAACATTCAGTACTTC.

This clone was observed once. The chain combines TRBV7-9 with TRBJ2-1, with D hard to call. Germline CDR1 SEHNR, CDR2 FQNEAQ (reference sequence). This CDR3 is 14 amino acids long. The V end lost 2 bases, the J end lost 5 bases, and 10 bases lay between the germline ends. CDR3 protein: CASSLNSRNNEQFF. The CDR3 nucleotides are TGTGCCAGCAGCTTAAACTCTAGAAACAATGAGCAGTTCTTC.

V usage is TRBV18 and J usage is TRBJ2-2, with TRBD2 matching over 7 bases. Unmatched junction bases numbered 3, after V lost 2 bases and J lost 3 bases. The germline CDR1 and CDR2 sequences are KGHSH and LQKENI. The CDR3 is made up of 15 amino acids. The CDR3 protein is CASSPISGDTGELFF. The CDR3 bases are TGTGCCAGCTCACCAATCAGCGGGGACACCGGGGAGCTGTTTTTT. Combining the CDR3 with reference TRBV18 and TRBJ2-2 gives the whole variable domain NAGVMQNPRHLVRRRGQEARLRCSPMKGHSHVYWYRQLPEEGLKFMVYLQKENIIDESGMPKERFSAEFPKEGPSILRIQQVVRGDSAAYFCASSPISGDTGELFFGEGSRLTVL.

This clone was counted a few times. Additional DNA sequences in this sample encode the identical CDR3. The J gene is TRBJ2-1, the V gene TRBV5-1, with TRBD2 matching 9 bases. The junction had 3 bases not matched to a gene; V was cut back by 4 bases and J by 4 bases. There are 14 residues in the CDR3. Germline CDR1 SGHRS, CDR2 YFSETQ. DNA of the CDR3: TGCGCCAGCAGCCCAAGCGGGGGGTACAATGAGCAGTTCTTC. Translated: CASSPSGGYNEQFF.

This clone showed up just a few times. J is TRBJ1-5 and V is TRBV19, with D possibly being TRBD1 (5 bases). The CDR3 extends over 13 amino acids. V dropped 7 bases and J dropped 3 bases, with 10 bases sitting between them. The germline CDR1 and CDR2 sequences are LNHDA and SQIVND (reference sequence). The CDR3 nucleotides read TGTGCCAGTATGGGGACTCCCAATCAGCCCCAGCATTTT. Translating gives CASMGTPNQPQHF. Looking up the rest from reference TRBV19 and TRBJ1-5 gives the full variable domain: DGGITQSPKYLFRKEGQNVTLSCEQNLNHDAMYWYRQDPGQGLRLIYYSQIVNDFQKGDIAEGYSVSREKKESFPLTVTSAQKNPTAFYLCASMGTPNQPQHFGDGTRLSIL.

The chain uses TRBV5-8 and TRBJ1-2, with D tentatively TRBD1 (6 bases). The CDR3 spans 14 residues. V was shortened by 4 bases and J by 0 bases, with 10 bases between the two germline ends. The V gene's germline CDR1 is SGHTS and CDR2 YDEGEE. The CDR3 DNA reads as TGTGCCAGCAGCCGAGGGGGAACTAACTATGGCTACACCTTC. Its translation: CASSRGGTNYGYTF.

The chain is built from TRBV4-2 and TRBJ2-1; 7 bases align to TRBD2. The CDR3 runs to 18 residues. Germline values: CDR1 LGHNA, CDR2 YNFKEQ. V lost 7 bases, J lost 0 bases, and 15 bases stayed unmatched. CDR3 bases: TGTGCCAGCATACCCCACACACTAGCGAAGAGCTCCTACAATGAGCAGTTCTTC. Translation: CASIPHTLAKSSYNEQFF.

The chain employs TRBV7-6 and TRBJ2-2; maybe TRBD2 (6 bases). Deletions cut 1 base from V and 2 bases from J, with 8 bases between. The germline gives CDR1 SGHVS, CDR2 FNYEAQ. The CDR3 consists of 15 residues. The CDR3 DNA reads as TGTGCCAGCAGCTTAGACGGGGGAAACACCGGGGAGCTGTTTTTT. Residues: CASSLDGGNTGELFF.

V gene TRBV30 combines with J gene TRBJ1-2; D remains ambiguous. Germline loops: CDR1 GTSNPN, CDR2 SVGIG (reference sequence). V lost 7 bases, J lost 4 bases, and 19 bases lay in between. The CDR3 has 14 amino acids. CDR3 region: CAYSIGFSGYGYTF. The CDR3, as DNA: TGTGCCTACTCAATTGGTTTTTCAGGCTATGGCTACACCTTC.

The chain links TRBV21-1 to TRBJ2-5; the table's D call TRBD1 went unverified against the DNA. TRBV21-1 is assigned pseudogene status. The CDR3 length is 16 residues. The CDR3 sequence is CASSKDQPGQQETQYF. The CDR3, as DNA: TGTGCCAGCAGCAAAGATCAGCCGGGACAGCAAGAGACCCAGTACTTC.